A single sample gave rise to the 21 T cell receptor beta chains below, sequenced in a study of T cell changes during pregnancy in multiple sclerosis. TCRdb's copy holds only in-frame clones and misses some; the assay was immunoSEQ multiplex PCR. This table holds about 48,000 clones, about 90% found once. The sequencing here drew on CD4+ T cells from peripheral blood mononuclear cells, taken in the third trimester of pregnancy. These receptors all come from a female donor with multiple sclerosis, enrolled in a pregnancy study.

The gene calls are TRBV4-1 and TRBJ2-3, with D hard to call. V lost 4 bases and J lost 5, with 4 bases in between. Germline V gene lookup returns CDR1 MGHRA and CDR2 YSYEKL. CDR3 size: 11 residues. The CDR3 reads CASSPLDTQYF. The CDR3 bases are TGCGCCAGCAGCCCACTAGATACGCAGTATTTT.

The DNA of the CDR3 is TGCGCCAGCAGCTTGATCGGGACAGGCGGTGGCTACACCTTC. Its protein is CASSLIGTGGGYTF. The chain recombines TRBV5-1 with TRBJ1-2; 8 bases agree with TRBD1. V lost 1 base and J lost 7; bases outside the gene matches: 6. CDR1 is SGHRS, CDR2 YFSETQ, per germline. This CDR3 is 14 amino acids long.

The chain links TRBV11-3 to TRBJ2-1, with 11 bases that match TRBD2. CDR1 SGHNT and CDR2 YENEEA come from the germline V gene. The CDR3 runs 15 residues. V was pared by 5 bases and J by 9 bases, with 9 bases of the junction left unmatched. Here the CDR3 DNA reads TGTGCCAGCAGCAAACTAGCGGGGGCCGGGGGTGAGCAGTTCTTC. Amino acids: CASSKLAGAGGEQFF.

This chain connects TRBV6-1 to TRBJ1-5; 9 bases match TRBD1. CDR3 size: 15 residues. From germline, CDR1 is MNHNS and CDR2 SASEGT. The V gene end was trimmed by 6 bases and the J gene end by 2 bases; junction bases not matched to a gene: 5. In DNA, the CDR3 is TGTGCCAGCAGCGTACAGGGGGCCGGCAATCAGCCCCAGCATTTT. Protein product: CASSVQGAGNQPQHF.

The CDR3: CASSEQTALRNYGYTF. CDR3 DNA sequence: TGTGCCAGCAGCGAGCAGACAGCTCTGAGAAACTATGGCTACACCTTC. The chain couples TRBV6-4 to TRBJ1-2; D possibly corresponds to TRBD1 (5 bases). Germline CDR1 reads MRHNA; CDR2 reads SNTAGT. V was pared by 6 bases and J by 2 bases, with 19 bases between. The CDR3 runs 16 residues.

The rearrangement links TRBV15 to TRBJ1-5; D uncertain. Germline lookup yields CDR1 LNHNV and CDR2 YYDKDF (reference sequence). The CDR3 runs 15 residues. The V end was cut by 1 base, the J end by 1 base, with 8 bases between. The CDR3 region has the DNA TGTGCCACCAGCAGAGGGAGAAGAAGCAATCAGCCCCAGCATTTT. It specifies CATSRGRRSNQPQHF. Together with reference TRBV15 and TRBJ1-5, the CDR3 gives the full variable domain: DAMVIQNPRYQVTQFGKPVTLSCSQTLNHNVMYWYQQKSSQAPKLLFHYYDKDFNNEADTPDNFQSRRPNTSFCFLDIRSPGLGDTAMYLCATSRGRRSNQPQHFGDGTRLSIL.

This clone was found once. The chain recombines TRBV7-9 with TRBJ1-1; a weak D match, TRBD1 (6 bases). Looked up from germline, CDR1 is SEHNR and CDR2 is FQNEAQ (reference sequence). V was trimmed by 1 base and J by 1 base, leaving 7 bases between them. The CDR3 contains 14 residues. The CDR3 DNA follows: TGTGCCAGCAGCTTAGAACAGGGGAACACTGAAGCTTTCTTT. It specifies CASSLEQGNTEAFF. The variable domain in full, with the rest retrieved from reference TRBV7-9 and TRBJ1-1, is DTGVSQNPRHKITKRGQNVTFRCDPISEHNRLYWYRQTLGQGPEFLTYFQNEAQLEKSRLLSDRFSAERPKGSFSTLEIQRTEQGDSAMYLCASSLEQGNTEAFFGQGTRLTVV.

The chain is built from TRBV11-2 and TRBJ1-2, with D possibly being TRBD1 (5 bases). Germline loops: CDR1 SGHAT, CDR2 FQNNGV. The CDR3 length is 14 residues. The germline V and J ends were trimmed by 4 bases and 8 bases, with 17 bases remaining between them. CDR3 DNA: TGTGCCAGCAGCTCCGTAAAGGGGAACTGGGGCTACACCTTC. Translation: CASSSVKGNWGYTF.

The chain couples TRBV7-2 to TRBJ2-7; D might be TRBD1 (5 bases). V gave up 3 bases and J gave up 2 bases, with 5 bases separating them. This CDR3 has 12 amino acids. Germline values: CDR1 SGHTA, CDR2 FQGNSA. The DNA of the CDR3 is TGTGCCAGCAGCTTGGACACCTACGAGCAGTACTTC. The encoded protein is CASSLDTYEQYF.

The chain couples TRBV5-6 to TRBJ1-1, with a weak D call TRBD1 (6 bases). Looked up from germline, CDR1 is SGHDT and CDR2 is YYEEEE. V was clipped by 4 bases and J by 1 base, with 11 bases between them. This CDR3 comprises 14 residues. The CDR3 protein is CASSPGHWNTEAFF. In nucleotides, the CDR3 is TGTGCCAGCAGCCCGGGACACTGGAACACTGAAGCTTTCTTT.

The V call is TRBV5-1, the J call TRBJ2-3, with TRBD1 as a possible D gene (6 bases). CDR3 size: 14 residues. Deletions cut 0 bases from V and 4 bases from J, with 9 bases between. Germline V gene sequence: CDR1 SGHRS, CDR2 YFSETQ. Written as DNA, the CDR3 is TGCGCCAGCAGCTTGGGCCAGGGGCCAGATACGCAGTATTTT. Translation gives CASSLGQGPDTQYF.

The rearrangement links TRBV7-9 to TRBJ1-1; D remains unclear. The CDR3 totals 14 residues. V lost 4 bases and J lost 0, with 9 bases in between. Germline V gene lookup returns CDR1 SEHNR and CDR2 FQNEAQ (reference sequence). CDR3 protein: CASSSGSLNTEAFF. DNA of the CDR3: TGTGCCAGCAGCTCCGGGAGTTTGAACACTGAAGCTTTCTTT.

The chain combines TRBV6-5 with TRBJ1-5; D may be TRBD1 (5 bases). The germline gives CDR1 MNHEY, CDR2 SVGAGI. The CDR3 is 13 residues long. Trimming took off 5 bases at V and 7 bases at J, with 12 bases between the two ends. CDR3 bases: TGTGCCAGCAGTCCAGGACAAAGCCAGCCCCAGCATTTT. Translated, it gives CASSPGQSQPQHF.

This clone was observed once. This rearrangement joins TRBV30 to TRBJ2-7, with D maybe TRBD1 (5 bases). The CDR3 runs to 13 residues. Per germline, CDR1 GTSNPN and CDR2 SVGIG (reference sequence). V lost 5 bases, J lost 2 bases, and 13 bases lay in between. CDR3 amino acids: CAWERQTTYEQYF. DNA of the CDR3: TGTGCCTGGGAGAGACAGACAACCTACGAGCAGTACTTC.

The chain has TRBV10-3 and TRBJ1-5; D remains unclear. Looked up from germline, CDR1 is ENHRY and CDR2 is SYGVKD. This CDR3 comprises 14 residues. V lost 5 bases, J lost 4 bases, and 12 bases lay in between. The CDR3 here is CAISSGQVNQPQHF. The CDR3 coding sequence is TGTGCCATCAGTAGCGGCCAGGTTAATCAGCCCCAGCATTTT.

V gene TRBV25-1 combines with J gene TRBJ2-1; TRBD2 might be the D (5 bases). Germline-derived CDR1 and CDR2 are MGHDK and SYGVNS. The ends were cut back, 3 bases at V and 10 bases at J, with 19 bases in the middle. The CDR3 contains 15 residues. The CDR3 DNA sequence: TGTGCCAGCAGTGATTATCGGGGTTTCCCTGGGGAGCAGTTCTTC. This translates into CASSDYRGFPGEQFF.

The chain uses TRBV11-3 and TRBJ2-3, with D perhaps matching TRBD1 (6 bases). Germline V CDR1 and CDR2: SGHNT, YENEEA. The CDR3 totals 14 residues. Trimming left V 1 base short and J 1 base short, with 6 bases between. The CDR3 DNA reads as TGTGCCAGCAGCTTAGGACAGGGCACAGATACGCAGTATTTT. This gives the protein CASSLGQGTDTQYF.

This clone has a handful of counts. The chain carries TRBV30 and TRBJ1-5; D unclear. Germline CDR1 GTSNPN, CDR2 SVGIG (reference sequence). This CDR3 region has 13 residues. Trimming pared 7 bases from V and 3 bases from J, leaving 13 bases between. CDR3 coding DNA: TGTGCCTCCTCCGACGGAGACAATCAGCCCCAGCATTTT. Residues: CASSDGDNQPQHF. The full variable domain, rest sourced from reference TRBV30 and TRBJ1-5, is SQTIHQWPATLVQPVGSPLSLECTVEGTSNPNLYWYRQAAGRGLQLLFYSVGIGQISSEVPQNLSASRPQDRQFILSSKKLLLSDSGFYLCASSDGDNQPQHFGDGTRLSIL.

The V gene is TRBV12-5, the J gene TRBJ1-2; 9 positions match TRBD1. Losses at the gene ends were 5 bases for V and 5 bases for J; bases not matched to a gene: 6. In germline, CDR1 is LGHNT, CDR2 FRNRAP. There are 14 residues in the CDR3. CDR3 in amino acids: CASGPTGGGYGYTF. DNA for the CDR3: TGTGCTAGTGGTCCAACAGGGGGCGGATATGGCTACACCTTC.

The chain uses TRBV29-1 and TRBJ1-1; D is ambiguous. The CDR3 spans 13 residues. Trimming took 7 bases from V and 0 from J, leaving 12 bases between them. Germline CDR1 SQVTM, CDR2 ANQGSEA. CDR3 sequence: CSAELGMNTEAFF. The CDR3 coding sequence is TGCAGCGCGGAATTGGGCATGAACACTGAAGCTTTCTTT. The full variable domain, rest sourced from reference TRBV29-1 and TRBJ1-1, is SAVISQKPSRDICQRGTSLTIQCQVDSQVTMMFWYRQQPGQSLTLIATANQGSEATYESGFVIDKFPISRPNLTFSTLTVSNMSPEDSSIYLCSAELGMNTEAFFGQGTRLTVV.

The chain combines TRBV5-4 with TRBJ1-2; D unclear. The CDR3 runs to 13 residues. Trimming stripped 4 bases from V and 8 bases from J, with 15 bases between. Germline values: CDR1 SGHNT, CDR2 YYREEE (reference sequence). In DNA form, the CDR3 reads TGTGCCAGCAGCCACCTCTCGAGGCAGGGCTACACCTTC. Protein product: CASSHLSRQGYTF.